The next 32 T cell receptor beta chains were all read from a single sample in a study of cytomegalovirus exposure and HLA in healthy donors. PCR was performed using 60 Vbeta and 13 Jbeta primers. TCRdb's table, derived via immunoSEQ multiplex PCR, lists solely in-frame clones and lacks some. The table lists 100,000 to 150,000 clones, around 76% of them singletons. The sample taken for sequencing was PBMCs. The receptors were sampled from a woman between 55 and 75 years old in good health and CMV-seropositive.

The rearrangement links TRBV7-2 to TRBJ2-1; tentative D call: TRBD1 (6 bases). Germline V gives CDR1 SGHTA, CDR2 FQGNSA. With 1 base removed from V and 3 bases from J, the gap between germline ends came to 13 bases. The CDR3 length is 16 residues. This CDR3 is CASSLGGRGHYNEQFF. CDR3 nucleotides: TGTGCCAGCAGCTTAGGGGGCAGGGGACACTACAATGAGCAGTTCTTC.

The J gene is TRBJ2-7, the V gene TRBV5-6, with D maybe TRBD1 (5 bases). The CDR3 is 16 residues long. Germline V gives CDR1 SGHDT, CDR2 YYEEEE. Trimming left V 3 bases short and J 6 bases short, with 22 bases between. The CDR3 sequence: CASSSDDQTDQGEQYF. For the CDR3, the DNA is TGTGCCAGCAGCTCGGACGACCAGACAGACCAAGGCGAGCAGTACTTC. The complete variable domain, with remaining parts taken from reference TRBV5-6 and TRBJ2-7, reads DAGVTQSPTHLIKTRGQQVTLRCSPKSGHDTVSWYQQALGQGPQFIFQYYEEEERQRGNFPDRFSGHQFPNYSSELNVNALLLGDSALYLCASSSDDQTDQGEQYFGPGTRLTVT.

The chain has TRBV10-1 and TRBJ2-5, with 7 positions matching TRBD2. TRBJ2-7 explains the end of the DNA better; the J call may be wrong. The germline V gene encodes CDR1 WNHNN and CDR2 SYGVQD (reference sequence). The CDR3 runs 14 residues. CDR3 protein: CARCRTRLNYEQYF. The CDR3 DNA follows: TGCGCCAGGTGCCGGACTAGGTTAAACTACGAGCAGTACTTC.

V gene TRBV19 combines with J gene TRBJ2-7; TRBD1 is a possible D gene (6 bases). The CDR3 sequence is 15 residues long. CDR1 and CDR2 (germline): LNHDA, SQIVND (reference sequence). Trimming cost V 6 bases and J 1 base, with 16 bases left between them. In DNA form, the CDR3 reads TGTGCCAGTAGCGCCAAATTACAGGGTTCCTACGAGCAGTACTTC. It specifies CASSAKLQGSYEQYF.

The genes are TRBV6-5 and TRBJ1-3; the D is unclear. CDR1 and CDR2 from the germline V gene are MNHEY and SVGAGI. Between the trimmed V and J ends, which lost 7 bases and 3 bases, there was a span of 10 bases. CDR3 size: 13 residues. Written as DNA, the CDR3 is TGTGCCAGCAAGTCCCCGGGTGGAAACACCATATATTTT. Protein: CASKSPGGNTIYF.

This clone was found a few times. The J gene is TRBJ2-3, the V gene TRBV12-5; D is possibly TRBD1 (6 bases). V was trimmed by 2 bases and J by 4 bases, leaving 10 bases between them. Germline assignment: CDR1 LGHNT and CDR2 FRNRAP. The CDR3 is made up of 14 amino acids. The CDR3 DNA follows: TGTGCTAGTGGTTTGTCAGGGGTCTCAGATACGCAGTATTTT. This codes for CASGLSGVSDTQYF. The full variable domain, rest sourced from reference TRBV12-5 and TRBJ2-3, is DARVTQTPRHKVTEMGQEVTMRCQPILGHNTVFWYRQTMMQGLELLAYFRNRAPLDDSGMPKDRFSAEMPDATLATLKIQPSEPRDSAVYFCASGLSGVSDTQYFGPGTRLTVL.

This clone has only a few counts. The DNA for the CDR3 is TGTGCCAGCAGAATTAGCGGGGGGGGATCAGATACGCAGTATTTT. Translating it yields CASRISGGGSDTQYF. The V call is TRBV6-5, the J call TRBJ2-3; the match to TRBD2 covers 11 bases. The V gene end was trimmed by 6 bases and the J gene end by 4 bases; junction bases not matched to a gene: 6. Germline V gene data show CDR1 as MNHEY and CDR2 as SVGAGI. This CDR3 spans 15 amino acids.

CDR3 residues: CASRTSSPITDTQYF. CDR3 bases: TGTGCCAGTAGAACTAGTTCTCCAATCACAGATACGCAGTATTTT. The chain uses TRBV19 and TRBJ2-3; D may be TRBD2 (5 bases). Trimming cost V 6 bases and J 2 bases, with 15 bases left between them. CDR1 is LNHDA and CDR2 is SQIVND in the germline V gene (reference sequence). The CDR3 runs 15 residues.

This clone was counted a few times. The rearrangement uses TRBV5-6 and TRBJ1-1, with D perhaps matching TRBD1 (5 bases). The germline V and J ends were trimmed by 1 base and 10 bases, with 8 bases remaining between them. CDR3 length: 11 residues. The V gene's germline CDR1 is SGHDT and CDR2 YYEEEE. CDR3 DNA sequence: TGTGCCAGCAGCTTGATGGGGCTAGCTTTCTTT. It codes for CASSLMGLAFF. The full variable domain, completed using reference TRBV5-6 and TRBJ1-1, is DAGVTQSPTHLIKTRGQQVTLRCSPKSGHDTVSWYQQALGQGPQFIFQYYEEEERQRGNFPDRFSGHQFPNYSSELNVNALLLGDSALYLCASSLMGLAFFGQGTRLTVV.

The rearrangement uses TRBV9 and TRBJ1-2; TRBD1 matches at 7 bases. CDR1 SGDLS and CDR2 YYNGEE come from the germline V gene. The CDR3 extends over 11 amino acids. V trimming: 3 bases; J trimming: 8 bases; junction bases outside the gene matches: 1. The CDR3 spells CASSEGAGYTF. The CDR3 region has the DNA TGTGCCAGCAGCGAGGGGGCCGGCTACACCTTC.

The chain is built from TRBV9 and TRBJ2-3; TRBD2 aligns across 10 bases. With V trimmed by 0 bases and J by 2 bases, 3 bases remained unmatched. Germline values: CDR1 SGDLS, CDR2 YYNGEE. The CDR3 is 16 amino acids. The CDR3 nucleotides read TGTGCCAGCAGCGTAGGACTAGCGGGTCCCACAGATACGCAGTATTTT. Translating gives CASSVGLAGPTDTQYF.

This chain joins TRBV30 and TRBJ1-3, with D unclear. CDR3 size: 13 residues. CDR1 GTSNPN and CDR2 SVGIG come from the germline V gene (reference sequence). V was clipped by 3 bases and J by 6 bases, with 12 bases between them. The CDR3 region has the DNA TGTGCCTGGAGGAACCGGGGAGAAAACACCATATATTTT. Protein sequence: CAWRNRGENTIYF.

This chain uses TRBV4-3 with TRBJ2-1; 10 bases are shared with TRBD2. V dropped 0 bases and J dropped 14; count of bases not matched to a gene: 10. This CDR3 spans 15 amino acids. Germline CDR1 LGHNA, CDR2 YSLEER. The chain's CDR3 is CASSQDGSGGLGKFF. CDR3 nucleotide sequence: TGCGCCAGCAGCCAAGATGGTAGCGGGGGGCTCGGTAAGTTCTTC.

The CDR3 reads CASGQFDGGYTF. The CDR3 bases are TGTGCCAGTGGACAGTTTGACGGTGGCTACACCTTC. The chain combines TRBV6-5 with TRBJ1-2; D may be TRBD1 (6 bases). Germline lookup yields CDR1 MNHEY and CDR2 SVGAGI. Trimming took 9 bases from V and 7 from J, leaving 15 bases between them. This CDR3 contains 12 residues.

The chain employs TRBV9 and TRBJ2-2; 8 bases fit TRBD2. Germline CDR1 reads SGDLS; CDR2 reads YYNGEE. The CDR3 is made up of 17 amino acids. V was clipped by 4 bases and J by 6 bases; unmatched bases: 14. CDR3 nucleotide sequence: TGTGCCAGCAGCCCTATCGGGGGGGAGGGCCCTCCCGGGGAGCTGTTTTTT. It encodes CASSPIGGEGPPGELFF.

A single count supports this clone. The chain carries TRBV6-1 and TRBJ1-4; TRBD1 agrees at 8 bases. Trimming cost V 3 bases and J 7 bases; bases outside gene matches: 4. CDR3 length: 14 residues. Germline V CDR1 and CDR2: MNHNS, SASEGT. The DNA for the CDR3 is TGTGCCAGCAGTGACGGGCAGGGGGCTGAAAAACTGTTTTTT. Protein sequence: CASSDGQGAEKLFF.

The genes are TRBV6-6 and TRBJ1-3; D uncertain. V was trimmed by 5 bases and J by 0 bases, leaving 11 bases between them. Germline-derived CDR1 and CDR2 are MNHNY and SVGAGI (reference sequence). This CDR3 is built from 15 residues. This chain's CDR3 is CASSPKTPSGNTIYF. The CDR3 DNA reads TGTGCCAGCAGTCCGAAGACACCCTCTGGAAACACCATATATTTT.

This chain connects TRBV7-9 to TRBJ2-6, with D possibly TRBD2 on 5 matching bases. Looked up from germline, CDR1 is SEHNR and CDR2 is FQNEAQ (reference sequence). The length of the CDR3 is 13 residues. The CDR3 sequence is CGSAGSGANVLTF. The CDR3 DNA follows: TGTGGGTCGGCGGGTTCTGGGGCCAACGTCCTGACTTTC.

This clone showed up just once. CDR3 sequence (DNA): TGTGCCAGCAGCTTAGCGCCGTCTACCACGAGCAATGAGCAGTTCTTC. Its translation is CASSLAPSTTSNEQFF. The chain is built from TRBV7-6 and TRBJ2-1; D ambiguous. Per the germline V gene, CDR1 is SGHVS and CDR2 is FNYEAQ. There are 16 residues in the CDR3. The V and J ends lost 0 bases and 6 bases respectively, with 15 bases between them.

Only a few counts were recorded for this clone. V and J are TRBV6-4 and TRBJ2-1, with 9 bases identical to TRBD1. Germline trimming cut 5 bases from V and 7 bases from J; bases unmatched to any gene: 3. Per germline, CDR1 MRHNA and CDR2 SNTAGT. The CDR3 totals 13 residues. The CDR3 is CASSPDRGNEQFF. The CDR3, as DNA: TGTGCCAGCAGTCCGGACAGGGGAAATGAGCAGTTCTTC.

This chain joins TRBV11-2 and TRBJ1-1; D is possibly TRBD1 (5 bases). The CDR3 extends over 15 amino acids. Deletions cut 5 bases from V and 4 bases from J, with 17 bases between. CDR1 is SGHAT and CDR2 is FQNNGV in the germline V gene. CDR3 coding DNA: TGTGCCAGCAGCCATAACCAGGGAAGTCCCACTGAAGCTTTCTTT. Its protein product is CASSHNQGSPTEAFF.

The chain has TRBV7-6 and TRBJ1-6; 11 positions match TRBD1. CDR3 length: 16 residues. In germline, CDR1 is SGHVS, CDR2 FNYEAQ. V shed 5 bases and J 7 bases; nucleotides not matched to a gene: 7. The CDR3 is CASSHRDRGGNSPLHF. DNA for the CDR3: TGTGCCAGCAGCCACCGGGACAGGGGGGGGAATTCACCCCTCCACTTT.

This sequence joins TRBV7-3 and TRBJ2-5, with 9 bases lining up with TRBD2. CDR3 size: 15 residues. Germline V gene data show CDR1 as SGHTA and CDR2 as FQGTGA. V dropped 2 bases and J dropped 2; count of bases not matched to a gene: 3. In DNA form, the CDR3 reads TGTGCCAGCAGCTTAGTAGCGGGGGTACAAGAGACCCAGTACTTC. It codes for CASSLVAGVQETQYF.

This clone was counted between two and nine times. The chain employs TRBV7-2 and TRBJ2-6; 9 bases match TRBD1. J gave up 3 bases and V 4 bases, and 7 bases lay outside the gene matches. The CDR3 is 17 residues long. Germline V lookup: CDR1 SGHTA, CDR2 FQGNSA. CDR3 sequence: CASSSSRDRVGANVLTF. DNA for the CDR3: TGTGCCAGCAGCTCGTCCCGGGACAGGGTTGGGGCCAACGTCCTGACTTTC. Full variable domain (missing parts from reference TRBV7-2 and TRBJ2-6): GAGVSQSPSNKVTEKGKDVELRCDPISGHTALYWYRQSLGQGLEFLIYFQGNSAPDKSGLPSDRFSAERTGGSVSTLTIQRTQQEDSAVYLCASSSSRDRVGANVLTFGAGSRLTVL.

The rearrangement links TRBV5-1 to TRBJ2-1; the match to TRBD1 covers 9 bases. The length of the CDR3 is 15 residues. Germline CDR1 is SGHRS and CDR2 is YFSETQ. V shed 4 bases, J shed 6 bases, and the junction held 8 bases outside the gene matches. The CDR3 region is CASSRSGQGSNEQFF. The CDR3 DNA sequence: TGCGCCAGCAGCAGATCGGGACAGGGCAGCAATGAGCAGTTCTTC.

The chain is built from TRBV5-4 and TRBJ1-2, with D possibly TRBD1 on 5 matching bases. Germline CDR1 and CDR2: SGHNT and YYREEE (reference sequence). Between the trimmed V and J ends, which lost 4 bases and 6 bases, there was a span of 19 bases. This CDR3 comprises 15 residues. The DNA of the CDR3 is TGTGCCAGCAGCGAATTCCAGGGATCTGTAGATGGCTACACCTTC. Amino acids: CASSEFQGSVDGYTF.

CDR3 sequence reads: CASSLSVGQGYNYGYTF. DNA for the CDR3: TGTGCCAGCAGCCTAAGTGTGGGACAGGGGTATAACTATGGCTACACCTTC. The chain carries TRBV7-3 and TRBJ1-2, with 10 bases identical to TRBD1. V lost 5 bases, J lost 1 base, and 10 bases stayed unmatched. The CDR3 has 17 residues. Per the germline V gene, CDR1 is SGHTA and CDR2 is FQGTGA.

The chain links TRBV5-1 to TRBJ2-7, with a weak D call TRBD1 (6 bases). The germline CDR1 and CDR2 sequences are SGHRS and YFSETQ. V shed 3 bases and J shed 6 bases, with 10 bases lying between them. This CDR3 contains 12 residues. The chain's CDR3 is CASSSQGSEQYF. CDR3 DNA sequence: TGCGCCAGCAGCTCGCAGGGGTCCGAGCAGTACTTC.

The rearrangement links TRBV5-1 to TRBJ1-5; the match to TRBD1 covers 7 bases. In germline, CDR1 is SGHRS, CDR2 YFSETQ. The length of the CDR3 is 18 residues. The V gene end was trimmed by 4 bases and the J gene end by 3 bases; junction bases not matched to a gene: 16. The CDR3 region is CASSLGDRQNLPNQPQHF. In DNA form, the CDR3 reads TGCGCCAGCAGCCTGGGGGACAGACAAAACTTACCCAATCAGCCCCAGCATTTT.

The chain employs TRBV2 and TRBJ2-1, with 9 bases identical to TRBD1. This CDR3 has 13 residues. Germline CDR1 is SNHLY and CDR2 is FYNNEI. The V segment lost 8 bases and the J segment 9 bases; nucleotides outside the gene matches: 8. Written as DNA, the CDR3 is TGTGCCAGCTCTACACAGGGGGCAGGTGAGCAGTTCTTC. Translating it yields CASSTQGAGEQFF.

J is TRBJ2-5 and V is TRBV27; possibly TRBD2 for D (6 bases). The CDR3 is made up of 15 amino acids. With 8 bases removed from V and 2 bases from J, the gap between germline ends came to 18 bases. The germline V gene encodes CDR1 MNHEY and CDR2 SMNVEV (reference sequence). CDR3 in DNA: TGTGCCAGCTCCCCTACGGGAGCCCCGCAAGAGACCCAGTACTTC. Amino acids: CASSPTGAPQETQYF.

The CDR3 spells CASLTAGDSYEQYF. DNA of the CDR3: TGCGCCAGCTTAACGGCAGGGGACTCCTACGAGCAGTACTTC. The chain joins TRBV10-1 to TRBJ2-7, with a possible D match to TRBD1 (6 bases). CDR3 length equals 14 residues. The V gene lost 8 bases and the J gene lost 0 bases, with 14 bases spanning the gap. Germline CDR1 is WNHNN and CDR2 is SYGVQD (reference sequence).